This T cell receptor (beta chain) was recorded in a study of OX40 agonist ivuxolimab in advanced cancers. Study details: Subjects had a mean age of roughly 60 years, with a range of roughly 20 to 80; roughly 80% were male. Two patients with cutaneous melanoma and one with hepatocellular carcinoma, three in total, showed partial responses. Under the entry rules, prior anti-PD-1, anti-PD-L1 or anti-CTLA-4 therapy was allowed, and approximately 40% had some.

Trimming cost V 2 bases and J 3 bases, with 15 bases left between them. CDR3 length: 15 amino acids. The germline gives CDR1 SGDLS, CDR2 YYNGEE. Findings and limits, study-wide: No determination was made of the antigen specificity of the expanded peripheral T cells.

TCRdb's copy holds only in-frame clones and misses some; the assay was immunoSEQ multiplex PCR. This sample has over 85,000 clones, with more than 70% found just once. As regards this clone: Its antigen is unidentified.

The sequencing here drew on CD4+ or CD8+ T cells sorted from blood, taken in a trial of the OX40 agonist ivuxolimab. The chain links TRBV9 to TRBJ2-7; D may match TRBD1 or TRBD2 (6 bases each). This TCR was sampled from an adult with an advanced solid tumor such as melanoma, head and neck, liver or kidney cancer. The CDR3 DNA sequence: TGTGCCAGCAGCGTTTCGGCAGGGGAGGACTACGAGCAGTACTTC. The encoded protein is CASSVSAGEDYEQYF. The full variable domain, with the rest looked up from reference TRBV9 and TRBJ2-7, is DSGVTQTPKHLITATGQRVTLRCSPRSGDLSVYWYQQSLDQGLQFLIQYYNGEERAKGNILERFSAQQFPDLHSELNLSSLELGDSALYFCASSVSAGEDYEQYFGPGTRLTVT.